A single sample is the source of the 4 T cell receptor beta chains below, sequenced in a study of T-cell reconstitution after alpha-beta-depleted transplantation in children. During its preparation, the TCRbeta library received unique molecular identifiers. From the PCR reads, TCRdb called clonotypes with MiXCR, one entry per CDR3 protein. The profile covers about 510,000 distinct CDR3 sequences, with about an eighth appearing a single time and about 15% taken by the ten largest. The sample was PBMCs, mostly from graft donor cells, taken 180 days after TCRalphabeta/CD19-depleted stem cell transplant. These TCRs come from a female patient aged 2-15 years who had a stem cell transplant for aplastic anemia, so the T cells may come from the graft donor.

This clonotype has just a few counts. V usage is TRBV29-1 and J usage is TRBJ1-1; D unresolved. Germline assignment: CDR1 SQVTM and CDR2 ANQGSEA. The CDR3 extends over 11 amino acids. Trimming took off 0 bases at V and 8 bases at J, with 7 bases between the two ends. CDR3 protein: CSVEDPGEAFF. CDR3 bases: TGCAGCGTTGAAGATCCCGGGGAAGCTTTCTTT.

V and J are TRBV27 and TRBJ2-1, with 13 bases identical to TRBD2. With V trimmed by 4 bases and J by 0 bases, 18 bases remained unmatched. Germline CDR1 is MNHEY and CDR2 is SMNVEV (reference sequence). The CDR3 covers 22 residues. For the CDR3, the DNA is TGTGCCAGCAGTTGGCCGGACACATACGGACTAGCGGGAGACCGCTCCTACAATGAGCAGTTCTTC. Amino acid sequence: CASSWPDTYGLAGDRSYNEQFF.

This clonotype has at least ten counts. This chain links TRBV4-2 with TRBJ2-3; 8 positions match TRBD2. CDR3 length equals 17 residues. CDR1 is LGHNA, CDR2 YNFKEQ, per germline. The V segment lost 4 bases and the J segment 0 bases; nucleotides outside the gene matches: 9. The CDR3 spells CASSRLPSGSSTDTQYF. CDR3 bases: TGTGCCAGCAGCCGCCTTCCGAGCGGGAGTAGCACAGATACGCAGTATTTT.

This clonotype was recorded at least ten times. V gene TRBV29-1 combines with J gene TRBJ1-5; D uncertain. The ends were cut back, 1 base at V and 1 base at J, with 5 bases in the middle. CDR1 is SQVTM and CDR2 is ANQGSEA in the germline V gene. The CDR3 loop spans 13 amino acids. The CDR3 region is CSVEAGSNQPQHF. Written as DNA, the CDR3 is TGCAGCGTTGAAGCGGGGAGCAATCAGCCCCAGCATTTT.